Below, 10 T cell receptor beta chains from the same sample are listed, as sequenced in a study of T cell responses to AZD1222 COVID-19 vaccine. Some clones are missing from TCRdb's copy, which holds only in-frame ones; the method was immunoSEQ multiplex PCR. The data show some 110,000 clones, around 89% seen once. Specimen: peripheral blood, collected 28 days after the second AZD1222 dose. The receptors originated from an adult who received the AZD1222 COVID-19 vaccine.

This chain uses TRBV7-8 with TRBJ2-3; 13 bases agree with TRBD2. This CDR3 spans 23 amino acids. V shed 5 bases, J shed 5 bases, and the junction held 28 bases outside the gene matches. Per germline, CDR1 SGHVS and CDR2 FQNEAQ. For the CDR3, the DNA is TGTGCCAGCAGCCCCGACAGGGGGACTAGCGGGATCCCCTTCATTCATCATAAAGATACGCAGTATTTT. It specifies CASSPDRGTSGIPFIHHKDTQYF. The variable domain in full, completed from reference TRBV7-8 and TRBJ2-3, reads GAGVSQSPRYKVAKRGQDVALRCDPISGHVSLFWYQQALGQGPEFLTYFQNEAQLDKSGLPSDRFFAERPEGSVSTLKIQRTQQEDSAVYLCASSPDRGTSGIPFIHHKDTQYFGPGTRLTVL.

This chain connects TRBV7-3 to TRBJ2-6; D is possibly TRBD1 (6 bases). The CDR3 consists of 18 residues. Germline assignment: CDR1 SGHTA and CDR2 FQGTGA. V lost 1 base, J lost 1 base, and 14 bases lay in between. CDR3 DNA sequence: TGTGCCAGCAGCTTAAGTCGGCAGGGGCTATCTGGGGCCAACGTCCTGACTTTC. This encodes CASSLSRQGLSGANVLTF.

This clone has a single count. The V gene is TRBV29-1, the J gene TRBJ2-6; D is unclear. The germline V gene encodes CDR1 SQVTM and CDR2 ANQGSEA. The germline V and J ends were trimmed by 7 bases and 0 bases, with 7 bases remaining between them. CDR3 length: 13 amino acids. CDR3 amino acids: CSAVHSGANVLTF. CDR3 bases: TGCAGCGCAGTCCACTCTGGGGCCAACGTCCTGACTTTC.

This chain joins TRBV9 and TRBJ1-5; unclear D gene. Looked up from germline, CDR1 is SGDLS and CDR2 is YYNGEE. The CDR3 length is 14 residues. The V end lost 0 bases, the J end lost 2 bases, and 6 bases lay between the germline ends. CDR3 in amino acids: CASSVGAGNQPQHF. The CDR3 DNA reads TGTGCCAGCAGCGTAGGGGCCGGCAATCAGCCCCAGCATTTT.

V and J are TRBV19 and TRBJ2-5, with 9 bases that match TRBD1. The V and J ends lost 5 bases and 2 bases, in that order; junction bases with no gene match: 9. Germline values: CDR1 LNHDA, CDR2 SQIVND (reference sequence). The CDR3 has 16 amino acids. The CDR3 coding sequence is TGTGCCAGTAGTCCCAGGACAGGGGACCTTCAAGAGACCCAGTACTTC. As protein: CASSPRTGDLQETQYF.

The V and J genes are TRBV11-3 and TRBJ2-1; D possibly corresponds to TRBD2 (6 bases). This CDR3 region has 15 residues. Germline V gene data show CDR1 as SGHNT and CDR2 as YENEEA. Trimming left V 5 bases short and J 4 bases short, with 15 bases between. CDR3 coding DNA: TGTGCCAGCAGCCCGGCGGGATCCAATTACAATGAGCAGTTCTTC. This encodes CASSPAGSNYNEQFF.

The chain couples TRBV30 to TRBJ2-2; a weak D match, TRBD1 (5 bases). The CDR3 covers 14 residues. Germline V gene sequence: CDR1 GTSNPN, CDR2 SVGIG (reference sequence). Trimming cost V 3 bases and J 1 base, with 9 bases left between them. CDR3 loop: CAWRGQGNTGELFF. The CDR3 DNA reads as TGTGCCTGGAGAGGCCAGGGGAACACCGGGGAGCTGTTTTTT.

The gene calls are TRBV23-1 and TRBJ2-1, with 8 bases identical to TRBD2. TRBV23-1 is known as an ORF, though its function is uncertain. The CDR3 length is 14 residues. V trimming: 3 bases; J trimming: 8 bases; junction bases outside the gene matches: 6. As DNA, the CDR3 is TGCGCCAGCAGTCATGGACTAGCAAGGGATGAGCAGTTCTTC. Protein: CASSHGLARDEQFF.

The rearrangement links TRBV18 to TRBJ1-6; a possible D gene is TRBD1 (6 bases). CDR3 size: 16 residues. Germline V gene sequence: CDR1 KGHSH, CDR2 LQKENI. Trimming pared 3 bases from V and 9 bases from J, leaving 18 bases between. For the CDR3, the DNA is TGTGCCAGCTCACCGCAACAGGGTAGTGAGGGTTCACCCCTCCACTTT. It translates to CASSPQQGSEGSPLHF.

A word on this clone: Relative to the germline gene, one junction end is altered; a read error may explain this. The chain recombines TRBV7-3 with TRBJ1-2, with 7 bases fitting TRBD1. The CDR3 loop spans 14 amino acids. The germline V gene encodes CDR1 SGHTA and CDR2 FQGTGA. The CDR3 bases are TGTGCCAGCAGCCTAACAGGGGACCCCTATGGCTACACCTTC. Encoded protein: CASSLTGDPYGYTF.